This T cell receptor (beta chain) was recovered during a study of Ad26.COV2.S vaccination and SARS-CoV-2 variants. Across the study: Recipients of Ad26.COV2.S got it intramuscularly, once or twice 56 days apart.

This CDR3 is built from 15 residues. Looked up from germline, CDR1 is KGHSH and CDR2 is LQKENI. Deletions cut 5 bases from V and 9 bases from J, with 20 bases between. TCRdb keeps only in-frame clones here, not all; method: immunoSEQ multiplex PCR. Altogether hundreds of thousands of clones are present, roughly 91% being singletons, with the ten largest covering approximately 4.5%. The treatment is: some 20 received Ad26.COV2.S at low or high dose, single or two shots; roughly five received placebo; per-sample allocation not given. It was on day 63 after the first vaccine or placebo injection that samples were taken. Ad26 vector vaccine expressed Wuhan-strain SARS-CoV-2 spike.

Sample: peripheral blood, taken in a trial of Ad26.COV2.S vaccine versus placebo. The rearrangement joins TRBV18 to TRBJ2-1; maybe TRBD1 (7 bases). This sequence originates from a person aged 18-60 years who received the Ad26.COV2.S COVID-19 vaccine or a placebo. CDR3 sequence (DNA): TGTGCCAGCTCAGGAGGGACAGTGCGGTCCGCTGAGCAGTTCTTC. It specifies CASSGGTVRSAEQFF.